This T cell receptor beta chain was captured in a study of T cells in Graves' hyperthyroidism and ophthalmopathy. Findings and caveats of the study: Blood also carried most thyroid clonotypes expanded above 0.001. Stable hyperthyroidism and ophthalmopathy were separated using 13 V-J signatures.

J was trimmed by 8 bases and V by 5 bases; bases with no gene match: 13. This CDR3 is built from 16 residues. Germline values: CDR1 MNHNS, CDR2 SASEGT. Amplification of TCR beta CDR3 regions used RNA as the template. RT-PCR in the first round (using the HTBI primer set) targeted the TCR CDR3. Via MiXCR, TCRdb re-called the multiplex PCR reads, giving one row per CDR3 protein. Here the sample spans some 320,000 distinct CDR3 sequences, roughly 15% being singletons. PBMCs came from about 10 ml fresh peripheral blood. This clonotype was counted at least ten times. Its target is not known. Material for sequencing was blood. The chain uses TRBV6-1 and TRBJ2-1; 9 bases line up with TRBD2. The TCR comes from a woman aged 40 to 55 with Graves' ophthalmopathy. This chain's CDR3 is CASSYAAGGSTDEQFF. The CDR3, as DNA: TGTGCCAGCAGTTACGCGGCGGGAGGGTCTACGGATGAGCAGTTCTTC.